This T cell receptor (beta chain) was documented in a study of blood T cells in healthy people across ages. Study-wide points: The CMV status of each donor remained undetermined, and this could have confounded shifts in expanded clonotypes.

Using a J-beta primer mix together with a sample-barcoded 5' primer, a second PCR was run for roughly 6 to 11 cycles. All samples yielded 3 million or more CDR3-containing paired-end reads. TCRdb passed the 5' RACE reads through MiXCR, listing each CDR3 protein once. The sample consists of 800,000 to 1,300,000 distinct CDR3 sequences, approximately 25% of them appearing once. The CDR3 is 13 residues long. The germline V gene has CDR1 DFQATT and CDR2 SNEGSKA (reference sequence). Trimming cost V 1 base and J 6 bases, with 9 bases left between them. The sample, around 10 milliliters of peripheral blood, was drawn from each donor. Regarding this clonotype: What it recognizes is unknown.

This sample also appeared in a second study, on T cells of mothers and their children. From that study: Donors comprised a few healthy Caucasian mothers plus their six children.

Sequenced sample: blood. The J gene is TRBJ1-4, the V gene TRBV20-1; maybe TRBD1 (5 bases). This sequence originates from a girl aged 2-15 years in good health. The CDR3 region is CSARGGMDEKLFF. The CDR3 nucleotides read TGCAGTGCTAGAGGGGGCATGGATGAAAAACTGTTTTTT.